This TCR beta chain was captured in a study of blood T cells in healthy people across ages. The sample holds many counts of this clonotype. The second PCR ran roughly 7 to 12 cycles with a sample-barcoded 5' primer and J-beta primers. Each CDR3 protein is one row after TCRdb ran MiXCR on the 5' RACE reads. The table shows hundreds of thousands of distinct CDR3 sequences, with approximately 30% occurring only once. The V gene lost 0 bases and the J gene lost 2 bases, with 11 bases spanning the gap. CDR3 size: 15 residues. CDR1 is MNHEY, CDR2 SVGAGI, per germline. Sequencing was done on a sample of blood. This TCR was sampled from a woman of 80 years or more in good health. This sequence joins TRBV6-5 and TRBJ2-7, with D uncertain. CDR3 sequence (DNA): TGTGCCAGCAGTTACTCGAAGATGCTCCCCTACGAGCAGTACTTC. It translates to CASSYSKMLPYEQYF.